Listed below are T cell receptor beta chains from one sample, sequenced in a study of cytotoxic CD8 clonotypes in ibrutinib-treated CLL. Sequenced by immunoSEQ multiplex PCR; TCRdb stores in-frame clones only, minus some. The data show about 60,000 clones, 56% seen once. The source was PBMCs, collected after 24 months of ibrutinib treatment. The origin of the receptors is a human donor with chronic lymphocytic leukemia. Each CDR3 is given with its conserved first and last residue. A D gene is named only where the DNA matches it firmly. Expanded clones get a size class; other rows say once, few or many, or leave the size out.

J | D | size | length | V | CDR3 | DNA
TRBJ1-5 | TRBD1 | - | 14 | TRBV15 | CATTPQGGSQPQHF | TGTGCCACCACACCTCAGGGGGGGAGTCAGCCCCAGCATTTT
TRBJ1-2 | - | - | 14 | TRBV6-6 | CASSDPARGSGYTF | TGTGCCAGCAGTGACCCAGCAAGAGGGTCTGGCTACACCTTC
TRBJ1-4 | - | - | 17 | TRBV5-1 | CASSSGRGGRRNEKLFF | TGCGCCAGCAGCTCGGGCAGGGGAGGGAGAAGGAATGAAAAACTGTTTTTT
TRBJ1-3 | - | - | 12 | TRBV29-1 | CSVGVTGNTIYF | TGCAGCGTTGGTGTTACGGGAAACACCATATATTTT
TRBJ2-7 | - | - | 14 | TRBV6-5 | CASSYSAYNYEQYF | TGTGCCAGCAGTTACTCTGCATACAACTACGAGCAGTACTTC
TRBJ1-2 | - | - | 12 | TRBV2 | CASSYLGDGYTF | TGTGCCAGCAGTTACTTGGGAGATGGCTACACCTTC
TRBJ1-5 | - | - | 15 | TRBV5-6 | CASSLFGLVDQPQHF | TGTGCCAGCAGCTTGTTCGGCTTAGTGGATCAGCCCCAGCATTTT
TRBJ1-1 | - | few | 14 | TRBV12-5 | CASGLGGVGTEAFF | TGTGCTAGTGGTTTAGGAGGGGTTGGGACTGAAGCTTTCTTT
TRBJ1-2 | TRBD1 | - | 13 | TRBV29-1 | CSTGTGDNYGYTF | TGCAGCACCGGGACAGGAGATAACTATGGCTACACCTTC
TRBJ2-7 | - | few | 15 | TRBV27 | CASSYGRGATYEQYF | TGTGCCAGCAGTTACGGCAGGGGAGCCACCTACGAGCAGTACTTC
TRBJ2-1 | - | few | 14 | TRBV6-1 | CATHRPGFYNEQFF | TGTGCCACCCACCGCCCGGGGTTCTACAATGAGCAGTTCTTC
TRBJ2-7 | - | few | 14 | TRBV6-5 | CASSLRDSSYEQYF | TGTGCCAGCAGTTTAAGGGATAGCTCCTACGAGCAGTACTTC
TRBJ1-1 | - | - | 11 | TRBV6-5 | CASSETVKAFF | TGTGCCAGCAGTGAGACGGTGAAAGCTTTCTTT
TRBJ2-1 | TRBD1 | many | 13 | TRBV5-1 | CASSWTGLVEQFF | TGCGCCAGCAGCTGGACAGGATTGGTTGAGCAGTTCTTC
TRBJ2-1 | TRBD2 | - | 16 | TRBV27 | CASSHQKGLAGIEQFF | TGTGCCAGCAGCCACCAGAAAGGACTAGCGGGTATTGAGCAGTTCTTC
TRBJ1-1 | - | many | 13 | TRBV5-1 | CASSLKGGLEAFF | TGCGCCAGCAGCTTGAAGGGGGGCCTTGAAGCTTTCTTT
TRBJ1-5 | - | few | 17 | TRBV19 | CASSMLGGAYSNQPQHF | TGTGCCAGTAGTATGCTCGGAGGGGCCTATAGCAATCAGCCCCAGCATTTT
TRBJ2-1 | TRBD1 | - | 13 | TRBV29-1 | CSVGQGSYNEQFF | TGCAGCGTGGGACAGGGGTCCTACAATGAGCAGTTCTTC
TRBJ2-3 | - | - | 16 | TRBV18 | CASSPRVAAITDTQYF | TGTGCCAGCTCACCACGGGTAGCGGCGATCACAGATACGCAGTATTTT
TRBJ1-1 | - | - | 15 | TRBV28 | CASRLQGPPNTEAFF | TGTGCCAGCAGGTTACAGGGTCCCCCAAACACTGAAGCTTTCTTT
TRBJ2-1 | - | few | 15 | TRBV5-5 | CASSLRTYAGDEQFF | TGTGCCAGCAGCCTGAGGACTTACGCCGGCGATGAGCAGTTCTTC
TRBJ2-3 | - | many | 16 | TRBV4-1 | CASSQDLGVNTDTQYF | TGCGCCAGCAGCCAAGATCTTGGAGTAAACACAGATACGCAGTATTTT
TRBJ2-2 | - | - | 14 | TRBV30 | CAWSLQIRTGELFF | TGTGCCTGGAGCCTACAGATAAGGACCGGGGAGCTGTTTTTT
TRBJ2-1 | - | - | 14 | TRBV11-2 | CASSLRGYGDEQFF | TGTGCCAGCAGCTTAAGGGGGTACGGGGATGAGCAGTTCTTC
TRBJ2-7 | - | many | 16 | TRBV5-6 | CASSLGVAAPPYEQYF | TGTGCCAGCAGCTTGGGGGTTGCTGCTCCACCCTACGAGCAGTACTTC
TRBJ2-5 | TRBD1 | - | 17 | TRBV5-5 | CASIPGTGDNGQETQYF | TGTGCCAGCATCCCCGGGACAGGGGATAATGGACAAGAGACCCAGTACTTC
TRBJ2-5 | - | - | 10 | TRBV2 | CASMRETQYF | TGTGCCAGCATGCGGGAGACCCAGTACTTC
TRBJ2-3 | - | - | 12 | TRBV19 | CASRGGTDTQYF | TGTGCCAGTAGAGGGGGCACAGATACGCAGTATTTT
TRBJ2-3 | - | few | 16 | TRBV9 | CASSVEVRVGQDTQYF | TGTGCCAGCAGCGTAGAAGTGAGGGTAGGTCAAGATACGCAGTATTTT
TRBJ1-5 | - | few | 18 | TRBV5-6 | CASSLGRGQLYSNQPQHF | TGTGCCAGCAGCTTGGGCAGGGGCCAACTCTATAGCAATCAGCCCCAGCATTTT
TRBJ2-7 | TRBD1 | - | 16 | TRBV30 | CAYTPAAGTGDYEQYF | TGTGCCTACACGCCAGCAGCCGGGACAGGGGACTACGAGCAGTACTTC
TRBJ2-2 | - | few | 11 | TRBV11-2 | CASTKTGELFF | TGTGCCAGCACCAAAACCGGGGAGCTGTTTTTT
TRBJ1-3 | - | - | 15 | TRBV19 | CASSIDQSSGNTIYF | TGTGCCAGTAGTATTGACCAGAGCTCTGGAAACACCATATATTTT
TRBJ1-3 | - | - | 14 | TRBV13 | CASSPRGNGNTIYF | TGTGCCAGCAGCCCCCGGGGCAATGGAAACACCATATATTTT
TRBJ2-7 | - | - | 14 | TRBV28 | CASTRYDYSYEQYF | TGTGCCAGCACGCGGTACGACTACTCCTACGAGCAGTACTTC
TRBJ2-7 | TRBD2 | few | 15 | TRBV11-1 | CASSLLGGSSYEQYF | TGTGCCAGCAGCTTACTGGGCGGGAGCTCCTACGAGCAGTACTTC
TRBJ2-1 | - | - | 16 | TRBV9 | CASSVGVQRRNNEQFF | TGTGCCAGCAGCGTAGGTGTCCAGCGGAGGAACAATGAGCAGTTCTTC
TRBJ2-3 | TRBD2 | medium-sized | 17 | TRBV5-1 | CASSLVPGLAGGDTQYF | TGCGCCAGCAGCTTGGTCCCGGGACTAGCGGGGGGAGATACGCAGTATTTT
TRBJ2-3 | - | - | 13 | TRBV27 | CASSLRTTDTQYF | TGTGCCAGCAGTTTGAGGACCACAGATACGCAGTATTTT
TRBJ2-1 | TRBD2 | - | 15 | TRBV2 | CASRGTSGPYNEQFF | TGTGCCAGCAGGGGCACTAGCGGGCCTTACAATGAGCAGTTCTTC
TRBJ2-7 | TRBD1 | - | 14 | TRBV28 | CASSLIGTALEQYF | TGTGCCAGCAGTTTAATCGGGACAGCCCTCGAGCAGTACTTC
TRBJ2-3 | - | - | 13 | TRBV5-1 | CASSRRGTDTQYF | TGCGCCAGCAGCCGTAGGGGCACAGATACGCAGTATTTT
TRBJ2-3 | TRBD1 | - | 17 | TRBV5-6 | CASSSLPGTEGVYTQYF | TGTGCCAGCAGCTCTTTACCCGGGACAGAGGGTGTGTATACGCAGTATTTT
TRBJ1-1 | - | - | 14 | TRBV15 | CATSRIGEGTEAFF | TGTGCCACCAGCAGAATAGGGGAGGGCACTGAAGCTTTCTTT
TRBJ1-2 | TRBD1 | - | 14 | TRBV19 | CASRKWDRGYGYTF | TGTGCCAGTAGAAAATGGGACAGGGGCTATGGCTACACCTTC
TRBJ2-7 | - | - | 11 | TRBV19 | CATETSSEQYF | TGTGCCACCGAGACATCCTCCGAGCAGTACTTC
TRBJ1-5 | - | many | 14 | TRBV28 | CASSRPDRYQPQHF | TGTGCCAGCAGCCGACCTGACAGATATCAGCCCCAGCATTTT
TRBJ2-2 | - | few | 14 | TRBV11-3 | CALNLDVATGELFF | TGTGCCCTAAACCTGGACGTAGCAACCGGGGAGCTGTTTTTT
TRBJ2-3 | - | - | 15 | TRBV2 | CASSAPVGGTDTQYF | TGTGCCAGCAGCGCCCCGGTGGGCGGGACAGATACGCAGTATTTT
TRBJ2-2 | TRBD2 | few | 13 | TRBV7-2 | CASHGGAFGELFF | TGTGCCAGCCACGGGGGGGCGTTCGGGGAGCTGTTTTTT
TRBJ1-2 | - | - | 14 | TRBV28 | CATKTPGQGGGYTF | TGTGCCACCAAAACCCCCGGGCAGGGTGGTGGCTACACCTTC
TRBJ2-2 | - | - | 16 | TRBV11-3 | CASSLGTGKNTGELFF | TGTGCCAGCAGCTTAGGTACTGGAAAGAACACCGGGGAGCTGTTTTTT
TRBJ1-2 | - | - | 12 | TRBV6-5 | CASGEEAYGYTF | TGTGCCAGCGGGGAGGAAGCCTATGGCTACACCTTC
TRBJ2-1 | TRBD2 | - | 18 | TRBV7-8 | CASSLVHTTGGIYNEQFF | TGTGCCAGCAGTTTAGTCCACACCACGGGAGGGATCTACAATGAGCAGTTCTTC
TRBJ2-3 | TRBD2 | - | 18 | TRBV7-6 | CASSYGPQGLAYTDTQYF | TGTGCCAGCAGCTACGGACCCCAGGGACTAGCTTATACAGATACGCAGTATTTT
TRBJ2-1 | TRBD2 | - | 15 | TRBV11-3 | CASSLGNRLAVEQFF | TGTGCCAGCAGCTTAGGTAACAGACTAGCGGTCGAGCAGTTCTTC
TRBJ1-6 | - | - | 15 | TRBV7-2 | CASSLARTENSPLHF | TGTGCCAGCAGCTTGGCCCGGACGGAAAATTCACCCCTCCACTTT
TRBJ1-4 | - | - | 17 | TRBV14 | CASSHRTGTWAGEKLFF | TGTGCCAGCAGCCACCGAACAGGGACCTGGGCAGGTGAAAAACTGTTTTTT
TRBJ2-7 | - | - | 11 | TRBV7-9 | CASSPGWEQYF | TGTGCCAGCAGCCCCGGTTGGGAGCAGTACTTC
TRBJ2-5 | - | few | 14 | TRBV5-4 | CASSLGGVGETQYF | TGTGCCAGCAGCTTGGGGGGGGTAGGAGAGACCCAGTACTTC